The T cell receptor beta chain described here comes from a study of T cells in Graves' hyperthyroidism and ophthalmopathy. Using RNA transcripts as the source, TCR beta CDR3 regions were amplified. TCR CDR3 regions were first amplified by RT-PCR with HTBI primers. TCRdb passed the multiplex PCR reads through MiXCR, listing each CDR3 protein once. This sample has 500,000 or so distinct CDR3 sequences, with roughly 18% found just once. V lost 6 bases to trimming and J lost 8 bases; unmatched junction nucleotides: 10. The CDR3 loop spans 15 amino acids. Germline lookup yields CDR1 MDHEN and CDR2 SYDVKM. The chain carries TRBV28 and TRBJ1-6; TRBD1 matches at 7 bases. The sample comprised blood. The clonotype comes from a woman aged 18-29 years with Graves' ophthalmopathy. The CDR3 reads CASSTRDRKYSPLHF. CDR3 sequence (DNA): TGTGCCAGCAGCACCCGGGACAGAAAGTATTCACCCCTCCACTTT.